The 15 T cell receptor beta chains below come from one sample, sequenced in a study of T cells in Graves' hyperthyroidism and ophthalmopathy. The investigators amplified TCR beta CDR3 regions from RNA transcripts. TCR CDR3 underwent first-round RT-PCR with the HTBI primer set. From the multiplex PCR reads, TCRdb called clonotypes with MiXCR, one entry per CDR3 protein. The table lists some 490,000 distinct CDR3 sequences, about 16% of them singletons. The sequenced material came from blood. The receptors stem from a woman aged 25-40 years with Graves' ophthalmopathy.

With regard to this clonotype: The germline gene is not matched at one end of the junction; a read error may be the cause. V gene TRBV7-2 combines with J gene TRBJ2-5; a possible D gene is TRBD2 (5 bases). Germline V lookup: CDR1 SGHTA, CDR2 FQGNSA. The CDR3 contains 15 residues. This CDR3 is CASSLFYSGVETRYF. CDR3 coding DNA: TGTGCCAGCAGCTTATTTTATTCCGGGGTTGAGACCCGGTACTTC.

This clonotype was observed many times. V gene TRBV20-1 combines with J gene TRBJ2-3; tentatively, D is TRBD1 or TRBD2 (5 bases each). The CDR3 sequence is 15 residues long. V was clipped by 4 bases and J by 1 base, with 15 bases between them. The germline gives CDR1 DFQATT, CDR2 SNEGSKA (reference sequence). CDR3 loop: CSATTGTPGTDTQYF. DNA for the CDR3: TGCAGTGCTACAACCGGGACCCCCGGCACAGATACGCAGTATTTT.

This chain uses TRBV7-2 with TRBJ2-6, with 11 bases matching TRBD1. The germline CDR1 and CDR2 sequences are SGHTA and FQGNSA. Trimming cost V 5 bases and J 4 bases; bases outside gene matches: 7. The CDR3 totals 17 residues. The CDR3 nucleotides are TGTGCCAGCAGCACCGGACAGGGGGCAACGGGGGCCAACGTCCTGACTTTC. It yields the protein CASSTGQGATGANVLTF.

The sample holds many counts of this clonotype. The genes are TRBV20-1 and TRBJ2-2; 7 nucleotides agree with TRBD1. This CDR3 contains 15 residues. J was trimmed by 2 bases and V by 0 bases; bases with no gene match: 3. Germline CDR1 reads DFQATT; CDR2 reads SNEGSKA (reference sequence). DNA of the CDR3: TGCAGTGCTAGAGAGGGGACAGCAAACACCGGGGAGCTGTTTTTT. Its protein is CSAREGTANTGELFF.

The CDR3 is CASSARQFSGTGELFF. In DNA form, the CDR3 reads TGCGCCAGCAGCGCAAGACAGTTTTCTGGCACCGGGGAGCTGTTTTTT. The J gene is TRBJ2-2, the V gene TRBV5-1; TRBD1 is a possible D gene (5 bases). This CDR3 has 16 amino acids. Per the germline V gene, CDR1 is SGHRS and CDR2 is YFSETQ. The V end lost 4 bases, the J end lost 4 bases, and 17 bases lay between the germline ends.

There are many counts of this clonotype. This chain uses TRBV30 with TRBJ1-6, with 9 bases fitting TRBD1. The V gene end was trimmed by 3 bases and the J gene end by 6 bases; junction bases not matched to a gene: 3. This CDR3 has 14 residues. Per germline, CDR1 GTSNPN and CDR2 SVGIG (reference sequence). The DNA for the CDR3 is TGTGCCTGGAGGACAGGGGGAGCTAATTCACCCCTCCACTTT. Protein product: CAWRTGGANSPLHF.

This chain joins TRBV20-1 and TRBJ1-6, with D possibly matching TRBD1 (5 bases). CDR1 and CDR2 from the germline V gene are DFQATT and SNEGSKA (reference sequence). Trimming removed 5 bases at V and 10 bases at J, with 15 bases between. The length of the CDR3 is 13 residues. The DNA for the CDR3 is TGCAGTGCTGAGGACACCAGAACCTCACCCCTCCACTTT. Translating gives CSAEDTRTSPLHF.

This clonotype appeared a few times. CDR3 residues: CASQPSTYEQYF. In DNA, the CDR3 is TGTGCCAGCCAGCCCTCTACTTACGAGCAGTACTTC. The chain carries TRBV28 and TRBJ2-7; D remains unclear. V was shortened by 8 bases and J by 4 bases, with 12 bases between the two germline ends. The CDR3 totals 12 residues. Germline V CDR1 and CDR2: MDHEN, SYDVKM.

At least ten counts were recorded for this clonotype. The chain couples TRBV5-1 to TRBJ2-2; 9 positions agree with TRBD1. V shed 4 bases and J 5 bases; nucleotides not matched to a gene: 9. The CDR3 consists of 16 residues. The germline V gene has CDR1 SGHRS and CDR2 YFSETQ. The CDR3 bases are TGCGCCAGCAGCCGGACAGGGGAATATATAACCGGGGAGCTGTTTTTT. It specifies CASSRTGEYITGELFF.

V and J are TRBV20-1 and TRBJ2-7, with a tentative D call TRBD2 (6 bases). Germline CDR1 reads DFQATT; CDR2 reads SNEGSKA (reference sequence). CDR3 length: 12 amino acids. CDR3 protein: CPIAVSSYEQYF. The CDR3 DNA follows: TGCCCAATAGCGGTGTCCTCCTACGAGCAGTACTTC.

This clonotype was detected many times. The chain recombines TRBV28 with TRBJ1-4, with 7 bases aligning to TRBD1. The CDR3 is 13 residues long. V was clipped by 9 bases and J by 3 bases; unmatched bases: 4. Per germline, CDR1 MDHEN and CDR2 SYDVKM. This CDR3 is CARGGASNEKLFF. The DNA of the CDR3 is TGTGCCAGAGGGGGCGCATCTAATGAAAAACTGTTTTTT.

This clonotype was found many times. This chain uses TRBV11-2 with TRBJ1-4; 9 bases match TRBD1. The CDR3 is 12 amino acids. The germline gives CDR1 SGHAT, CDR2 FQNNGV. Losses at the gene ends were 4 bases for V and 10 bases for J; bases not matched to a gene: 1. CDR3 sequence reads: CASSSGQGKLFF. The CDR3 DNA reads TGTGCCAGCAGCTCGGGACAGGGAAAACTGTTTTTT. Variable domain in full (rest from reference TRBV11-2 and TRBJ1-4): EAGVAQSPRYKIIEKRQSVAFWCNPISGHATLYWYQQILGQGPKLLIQFQNNGVVDDSQLPKDRFSAERLKGVDSTLKIQPAKLEDSAVYLCASSSGQGKLFFGSGTQLSVL.

This clonotype appeared a few times. The rearrangement links TRBV29-1 to TRBJ1-4, with 7 nucleotides matching TRBD1. V was clipped by 3 bases and J by 6 bases; unmatched bases: 7. Germline CDR1 is SQVTM and CDR2 is ANQGSEA. The CDR3 is 14 residues long. The CDR3 spells CSVETGHGDEKLFF. The DNA of the CDR3 is TGCAGCGTTGAGACAGGGCATGGAGATGAAAAACTGTTTTTT.

A word on this clonotype: A read error may be the cause here, since a much bigger clone is one base away. This chain connects TRBV28 to TRBJ1-1, with 7 bases aligning to TRBD1. J was trimmed by 6 bases and V by 10 bases; bases with no gene match: 11. The CDR3 contains 13 residues. In germline, CDR1 is MDHEN, CDR2 SYDVKM. The CDR3 reads CATLGQSDAEAFF. CDR3 bases: TGTGCCACATTGGGACAGTCGGACGCTGAAGCTTTCTTT.

The table lists this clonotype with many counts. The genes are TRBV30 and TRBJ2-2; D might be TRBD2 (5 bases). V lost 0 bases, J lost 11 bases, and 19 bases lay in between. Germline lookup yields CDR1 GTSNPN and CDR2 SVGIG (reference sequence). The CDR3 covers 15 residues. The CDR3 DNA reads TGTGCCTGGAGTGTACTAGGGTCCCTAGCAGATGAGCTGTTTTTT. Translated: CAWSVLGSLADELFF.